These 2 T cell receptor beta chains were sequenced from one sample in a study of blood T cell repertoires in COVID-19. The protocol was immunoSEQ multiplex PCR, while the TCRdb copy is restricted to in-frame clones and leaves out a portion. Here the sample spans roughly 250,000 clones, around 85% being singletons. The sequenced sample consisted of peripheral blood. These receptors were obtained from a woman older than 75 with acute or convalescent COVID-19.

The chain couples TRBV18 to TRBJ1-4; D remains ambiguous. There are 15 residues in the CDR3. Germline CDR1 reads KGHSH; CDR2 reads LQKENI. Trimming stripped 3 bases from V and 0 bases from J, with 8 bases between. The CDR3, as DNA: TGTGCCAGCTCACCTGCGTTTGCAACTAATGAAAAACTGTTTTTT. This codes for CASSPAFATNEKLFF.

The chain links TRBV7-9 to TRBJ1-2; a weak D match, TRBD1 (6 bases). The V end was cut by 1 base, the J end by 6 bases, with 12 bases between. The germline V gene encodes CDR1 SEHNR and CDR2 FQNEAQ (reference sequence). The CDR3 runs to 14 residues. The CDR3 DNA follows: TGTGCCAGCAGCTTAGTCCAGGGGAGGGATGGCTACACCTTC. This gives the protein CASSLVQGRDGYTF.